The 24 T cell receptor beta chains presented below share a single source sample, sequenced in a study of blood T cell repertoires in COVID-19. The method was immunoSEQ multiplex PCR; TCRdb's version includes in-frame clones alone and lacks a portion of them. The sample has about 220,000 clones; approximately 90% are singletons. The specimen was PBMCs or T cells enriched from blood (not recorded which). These receptors all come from a woman younger than 30 in a cohort exposed to, infected with or recovered from COVID-19 (not recorded which).

This clone was seen once. The V gene is TRBV2, the J gene TRBJ2-5, with 7 bases identical to TRBD1. The ends lost 8 bases at V and 5 bases at J; junction bases unmatched: 11. The CDR3 spans 14 residues. Germline V gene lookup returns CDR1 SNHLY and CDR2 FYNNEI. In nucleotides, the CDR3 is TGTGCCAGCGTCCGGGCAGGGGGATTTGAGACCCAGTACTTC. This gives the protein CASVRAGGFETQYF.

This clone was observed a handful of times. The CDR3 DNA follows: TGTGCCATCAGTGAGACGGGCGGGAGAGGAAATACGCAGTATTTT. Translation: CAISETGGRGNTQYF. The rearrangement joins TRBV10-3 to TRBJ2-3; TRBD2 aligns across 7 bases. CDR1 is ENHRY and CDR2 is SYGVKD in the germline V gene. Losses at the gene ends were 2 bases for V and 7 bases for J; bases not matched to a gene: 9. This CDR3 comprises 15 residues.

J is TRBJ1-5 and V is TRBV10-3; no definite D call. This CDR3 comprises 14 residues. Germline CDR1 and CDR2: ENHRY and SYGVKD. The germline V and J ends were trimmed by 3 bases and 2 bases, with 8 bases remaining between them. The CDR3: CAISERVGNQPQHF. The CDR3 DNA reads as TGTGCCATCAGTGAACGGGTAGGCAATCAGCCCCAGCATTTT.

The table lists this clone with a few counts. V usage is TRBV11-2 and J usage is TRBJ2-7; 10 bases match TRBD1. J was trimmed by 4 bases and V by 4 bases; bases with no gene match: 1. The CDR3 length is 13 residues. The V gene's germline CDR1 is SGHAT and CDR2 FQNNGV. This CDR3 is CASSWGQGYEQYF. In DNA form, the CDR3 reads TGTGCCAGCAGCTGGGGACAGGGGTACGAGCAGTACTTC.

The V gene is TRBV28, the J gene TRBJ2-3; 14 bases match TRBD2. Germline V gene lookup returns CDR1 MDHEN and CDR2 SYDVKM. This CDR3 region has 17 residues. With 3 bases clipped from V and 2 bases from J, the junction kept 4 bases outside the gene matches. The CDR3 DNA reads as TGTGCCAGCAGTTTCACGGGACTAGCGGGGGACACAGATACGCAGTATTTT. Translation: CASSFTGLAGDTDTQYF.

J is TRBJ2-3 and V is TRBV5-8; 8 bases are a match to TRBD2. Germline V gene data show CDR1 as SGHTS and CDR2 as YDEGEE. The ends lost 9 bases at V and 3 bases at J; junction bases unmatched: 9. The CDR3 consists of 14 residues. CDR3 coding DNA: TGTGCCACCTCCCCCGGGAGGGGTACAGATACGCAGTATTTT. Translation: CATSPGRGTDTQYF.

The genes are TRBV13 and TRBJ2-2; 9 bases map to TRBD1. There are 17 residues in the CDR3. V shed 1 base, J shed 1 base, and the junction held 4 bases outside the gene matches. Germline V lookup: CDR1 PRHDT, CDR2 FYEKMQ (reference sequence). The CDR3 is CASSLDRTGENTGELFF. The CDR3 nucleotides read TGTGCCAGCAGCTTAGACCGGACAGGGGAGAACACCGGGGAGCTGTTTTTT.

This rearrangement joins TRBV6-4 to TRBJ1-2; D call uncertain. The germline V and J ends were trimmed by 3 bases and 4 bases, with 12 bases remaining between them. Germline V gene sequence: CDR1 MRHNA, CDR2 SNTAGT. This CDR3 region has 14 residues. Here the CDR3 DNA reads TGTGCCAGCAGTGAATATTCGGGGTCCTATGGCTACACCTTC. It is translated as CASSEYSGSYGYTF.

The rearrangement joins TRBV10-1 to TRBJ2-3; tentative D call: TRBD2 (6 bases). The V end lost 6 bases, the J end lost 0 bases, and 16 bases lay between the germline ends. The CDR3 has 16 amino acids. From germline, CDR1 is WNHNN and CDR2 SYGVQD (reference sequence). The CDR3 protein is CASSPRRGPSTDTQYF. In nucleotides, the CDR3 is TGCGCCAGCAGCCCCCGGCGGGGACCCAGCACAGATACGCAGTATTTT.

J is TRBJ2-1 and V is TRBV24-1; 9 bases are a match to TRBD2. The germline gives CDR1 KGHDR, CDR2 SFDVKD. The ends lost 2 bases at V and 5 bases at J; junction bases unmatched: 6. This CDR3 spans 16 amino acids. CDR3 nucleotide sequence: TGTGCCACCAGTGATTCGAAAATAGCGGGAGACAATGAGCAGTTCTTC. This sequence encodes CATSDSKIAGDNEQFF.

In regard to this clone: The same CDR3 arises from other DNA sequences in this sample as well. V and J are TRBV5-1 and TRBJ1-2; 7 bases line up with TRBD1. V lost 4 bases and J lost 2; bases outside the gene matches: 2. CDR3 length equals 13 residues. Germline assignment: CDR1 SGHRS and CDR2 YFSETQ. This CDR3 is CASSLGQNYGYTF. The CDR3, as DNA: TGCGCCAGCAGCCTGGGACAGAACTATGGCTACACCTTC.

The chain has TRBV15 and TRBJ2-6; D might be TRBD1 (5 bases). The germline V gene has CDR1 LNHNV and CDR2 YYDKDF (reference sequence). Trimming took 4 bases from V and 4 from J, leaving 20 bases between them. CDR3 length: 18 residues. The CDR3 loop reads CATSKDPLAGHGANVLTF. CDR3 nucleotide sequence: TGTGCCACCAGCAAGGACCCCTTGGCAGGGCACGGGGCCAACGTCCTGACTTTC. Drawing the rest from reference TRBV15 and TRBJ2-6, the complete variable domain is DAMVIQNPRYQVTQFGKPVTLSCSQTLNHNVMYWYQQKSSQAPKLLFHYYDKDFNNEADTPDNFQSRRPNTSFCFLDIRSPGLGDTAMYLCATSKDPLAGHGANVLTFGAGSRLTVL.

The V call is TRBV6-5, the J call TRBJ2-2; no reliable D call. The CDR3 length is 14 residues. V was trimmed by 2 bases and J by 5 bases, leaving 9 bases between them. The germline V gene encodes CDR1 MNHEY and CDR2 SVGAGI. The CDR3 bases are TGTGCCAGCAGTTACAATTGGCAAACCGGGGAGCTGTTTTTT. Its protein is CASSYNWQTGELFF.

This clone was observed a single time. The rearrangement joins TRBV5-6 to TRBJ2-5; tentatively, D is TRBD2 (5 bases). V lost 4 bases and J lost 5, with 18 bases in between. The length of the CDR3 is 15 residues. Germline loops: CDR1 SGHDT, CDR2 YYEEEE. The CDR3 is CASSLSVSGGETQYF. Written as DNA, the CDR3 is TGTGCCAGCAGCCTGAGCGTCTCGGGCGGGGAGACCCAGTACTTC.

Only one count was recorded for this clone. The chain carries TRBV4-1 and TRBJ2-5; unclear D gene. Germline V lookup: CDR1 MGHRA, CDR2 YSYEKL. The V gene lost 1 base and the J gene lost 3 bases, with 3 bases spanning the gap. The CDR3 runs to 12 residues. The CDR3 reads CASSQVEETQYF. CDR3 sequence (DNA): TGCGCCAGCAGCCAAGTCGAAGAGACCCAGTACTTC.

This rearrangement joins TRBV7-9 to TRBJ1-2; 7 bases line up with TRBD1. The CDR3 runs to 16 residues. Per germline, CDR1 SEHNR and CDR2 FQNEAQ (reference sequence). Trimming at V came to 5 bases and at J to 1 base, leaving 10 bases not matched to a gene. The CDR3 coding sequence is TGTGCCAGCAGCCGTACCGGGACAGAGAGTAACTATGGCTACACCTTC. Protein: CASSRTGTESNYGYTF.

The table lists this clone with a count of one. CDR3 in amino acids: CSVGTGVRETQYF. CDR3 coding DNA: TGCAGCGTTGGGACAGGGGTTCGGGAGACCCAGTACTTC. This rearrangement joins TRBV29-1 to TRBJ2-5; 9 nucleotides agree with TRBD1. The CDR3 is 13 residues long. Per the germline V gene, CDR1 is SQVTM and CDR2 is ANQGSEA. V trimming: 4 bases; J trimming: 5 bases; junction bases outside the gene matches: 5. Supplemented by reference TRBV29-1 and TRBJ2-5, the full variable domain reads SAVISQKPSRDICQRGTSLTIQCQVDSQVTMMFWYRQQPGQSLTLIATANQGSEATYESGFVIDKFPISRPNLTFSTLTVSNMSPEDSSIYLCSVGTGVRETQYFGPGTRLLVL.

The chain carries TRBV5-6 and TRBJ2-1; a possible D gene is TRBD2 (5 bases). The germline V gene encodes CDR1 SGHDT and CDR2 YYEEEE. The CDR3 contains 15 residues. V lost 2 bases and J 7 bases, leaving 16 bases between the germline ends. The CDR3 sequence is CASSLILGNQNEQFF. As DNA, the CDR3 is TGTGCCAGCAGCTTAATCCTCGGGAACCAGAATGAGCAGTTCTTC.

V gene TRBV5-1 combines with J gene TRBJ2-3, with 10 bases aligning to TRBD2. V was pared by 4 bases and J by 1 base, with 12 bases of the junction left unmatched. Germline CDR1 and CDR2: SGHRS and YFSETQ. The CDR3 is 18 amino acids. CDR3: CASSAYIAGGTGTDTQYF. CDR3 DNA: TGCGCCAGCAGCGCTTACATAGCGGGAGGCACTGGCACAGATACGCAGTATTTT.

This sequence joins TRBV7-2 and TRBJ2-3; TRBD1 might be the D (6 bases). The CDR3 length is 16 residues. V was trimmed by 7 bases and J by 0 bases, leaving 17 bases between them. From germline, CDR1 is SGHTA and CDR2 FQGNSA. Here the CDR3 reads CASNLQGPPSTDTQYF. The CDR3 DNA reads as TGTGCCAGCAACCTACAGGGCCCCCCTAGCACAGATACGCAGTATTTT. Filled out from reference TRBV7-2 and TRBJ2-3, the complete variable domain reads GAGVSQSPSNKVTEKGKDVELRCDPISGHTALYWYRQSLGQGLEFLIYFQGNSAPDKSGLPSDRFSAERTGGSVSTLTIQRTQQEDSAVYLCASNLQGPPSTDTQYFGPGTRLTVL.

The rearrangement uses TRBV10-3 and TRBJ1-1; D unclear. Germline CDR1 reads ENHRY; CDR2 reads SYGVKD. V was trimmed by 4 bases and J by 6 bases, leaving 6 bases between them. CDR3 length: 11 residues. CDR3 in DNA: TGTGCCATCAGTGTCGAGTCTGAAGCTTTCTTT. It translates to CAISVESEAFF.

The chain combines TRBV7-2 with TRBJ2-2; D remains unclear. The CDR3 is made up of 15 amino acids. With 1 base removed from V and 1 base from J, the gap between germline ends came to 7 bases. Germline V gene sequence: CDR1 SGHTA, CDR2 FQGNSA. The CDR3 region is CASSLELLNTGELFF. In nucleotides, the CDR3 is TGTGCCAGCAGCTTAGAACTACTGAACACCGGGGAGCTGTTTTTT.

CDR3 region: CAIGGNEQFF. The CDR3 DNA reads as TGTGCTATAGGAGGAAATGAGCAGTTCTTC. The chain is built from TRBV7-7 and TRBJ2-1; TRBD2 is a possible D gene (5 bases). This CDR3 has 10 amino acids. From germline, CDR1 is SSHAT and CDR2 FNYEAQ (reference sequence). Using reference TRBV7-7 and TRBJ2-1 for the parts outside the CDR3, the full variable domain is GAGVSQSPRYKVTKRGQDVTLRCDPISSHATLYWYQQALGQGPEFLTYFNYEAQPDKSGLPSDRFSAERPEGSISTLTIQRTEQRDSAMYRCAIGGNEQFFGPGTRLTVL.

V and J are TRBV19 and TRBJ2-1; a weak D match, TRBD1 (6 bases). Germline V CDR1 and CDR2: LNHDA, SQIVND (reference sequence). V lost 1 base and J 5 bases, leaving 15 bases between the germline ends. The CDR3 is made up of 16 amino acids. The CDR3 region has the DNA TGTGCCAGTAGTATAGGGGAACAGGGATCTAACAATGAGCAGTTCTTC. It codes for CASSIGEQGSNNEQFF.